These 16 T cell receptor beta chains were all obtained from the same sample, sequenced in a study of T cells after yellow fever vaccination. MiXCR was run by TCRdb on the 5' RACE reads, yielding one entry per CDR3 protein. The table records 600,000 to 750,000 distinct CDR3 sequences, 10% to 15% of them present only once. Source: PBMCs, taken on the day of the yellow fever booster vaccination. The receptor set was obtained from a man aged 25 to 40 who received the YFV17D yellow fever vaccine.

CDR3 sequence: CASTYRGLSTDTQYF. CDR3 coding DNA: TGTGCCAGCACTTACAGGGGGCTTAGCACAGATACGCAGTATTTT. This sequence joins TRBV9 and TRBJ2-3, with 9 nucleotides matching TRBD1. The junction had 5 bases not matched to a gene; V was cut back by 6 bases and J by 0 bases. Germline lookup yields CDR1 SGDLS and CDR2 YYNGEE. This CDR3 comprises 15 residues.

The chain recombines TRBV9 with TRBJ1-1, with 9 bases lining up with TRBD1. Germline CDR1 is SGDLS and CDR2 is YYNGEE. The CDR3 has 14 residues. The V gene end was trimmed by 3 bases and the J gene end by 6 bases; junction bases not matched to a gene: 6. CDR3 DNA sequence: TGTGCCAGCAGCGCGGACAGGGGTCTGGCTGAAGCTTTCTTT. Amino acids: CASSADRGLAEAFF. Complete variable domain (other parts from reference TRBV9 and TRBJ1-1): DSGVTQTPKHLITATGQRVTLRCSPRSGDLSVYWYQQSLDQGLQFLIQYYNGEERAKGNILERFSAQQFPDLHSELNLSSLELGDSALYFCASSADRGLAEAFFGQGTRLTVV.

This clonotype was counted a few times. The chain has TRBV6-2 or TRBV6-3 and TRBJ2-3, with 7 bases lining up with TRBD2. J gave up 0 bases and V 4 bases, and 4 bases lay outside the gene matches. CDR1 is MNHEY and CDR2 is SVGEGT in the germline V gene. This CDR3 is 15 amino acids long. In DNA, the CDR3 is TGTGCCAGCAGTTGGGACTACTCTAGCACAGATACGCAGTATTTT. Protein: CASSWDYSSTDTQYF.

Many counts were recorded for this clonotype. The chain couples TRBV20-1 to TRBJ1-4, with 7 bases aligning to TRBD1. Trimming at V came to 0 bases and at J to 7 bases, leaving 2 bases not matched to a gene. The CDR3 length is 13 residues. Per the germline V gene, CDR1 is DFQATT and CDR2 is SNEGSKA (reference sequence). CDR3 DNA: TGCAGTGCTAGAGATCAGGGGGGTGAAAAACTGTTTTTT. This codes for CSARDQGGEKLFF.

This clonotype has only a few counts. The chain uses TRBV19 and TRBJ2-5; D call uncertain. Trimming removed 3 bases at V and 3 bases at J, with 11 bases between. Per germline, CDR1 LNHDA and CDR2 SQIVND (reference sequence). CDR3 length equals 14 residues. CDR3 sequence: CASSMAGYEETQYF. CDR3 sequence (DNA): TGTGCCAGTAGTATGGCAGGATATGAAGAGACCCAGTACTTC.

This chain joins TRBV18 and TRBJ2-5; D ambiguous. Germline loops: CDR1 KGHSH, CDR2 LQKENI. CDR3 length: 13 amino acids. Trimming took 4 bases from V and 6 from J, leaving 12 bases between them. CDR3 DNA: TGTGCCAGCTCACAGATCCTACGCCAGACCCAGTACTTC. Protein: CASSQILRQTQYF.

J is TRBJ1-5 and V is TRBV27, with D possibly matching TRBD1 (6 bases). This CDR3 has 13 residues. V lost 6 bases and J 6 bases, leaving 12 bases between the germline ends. CDR1 MNHEY and CDR2 SMNVEV come from the germline V gene (reference sequence). CDR3 DNA sequence: TGTGCCAGCAGCGGGGGGGGCGGTCAGCCCCAGCATTTT. This translates into CASSGGGGQPQHF.

This clonotype turned up a few times. This sequence joins TRBV28 and TRBJ2-7; D is undetermined. Germline CDR1 is MDHEN and CDR2 is SYDVKM. Trimming took 3 bases from V and 2 from J, leaving 11 bases between them. The CDR3 length is 14 residues. The CDR3 DNA is TGTGCCAGCAGTTTTGATAGACCGCCCTACGAGCAGTACTTC. Encoded protein: CASSFDRPPYEQYF.

This clonotype showed up just a few times. This chain connects TRBV15 to TRBJ2-3; possible D gene TRBD2, 5 bases. CDR1 is LNHNV, CDR2 YYDKDF, per germline (reference sequence). The CDR3 runs 16 residues. Deletions cut 0 bases from V and 2 bases from J, with 12 bases between. CDR3 sequence (DNA): TGTGCCACCAGCAGAGATTCGGCGGGCCTCACAGATACGCAGTATTTT. As protein: CATSRDSAGLTDTQYF.

V is TRBV28 and J is TRBJ1-5, with D possibly being TRBD1 (6 bases). CDR3 length: 13 residues. V shed 6 bases and J shed 6 bases, with 12 bases lying between them. Germline CDR1 is MDHEN and CDR2 is SYDVKM. For the CDR3, the DNA is TGTGCCAGCAGCCCTGGCAGGGGTCAGCCCCAGCATTTT. As protein: CASSPGRGQPQHF.

This clonotype was seen at least ten times. This chain connects TRBV3-1 to TRBJ2-1; 10 bases line up with TRBD2. V shed 1 base and J 12 bases; nucleotides not matched to a gene: 9. The CDR3 spans 15 residues. Germline assignment: CDR1 LGHDT and CDR2 YNNKEL (reference sequence). CDR3: CASSQASSGSLWQFF. As DNA, the CDR3 is TGTGCCAGCAGCCAAGCATCTAGCGGGAGTTTATGGCAGTTCTTC.

The J gene is TRBJ2-7, the V gene TRBV20-1; the match to TRBD2 covers 8 bases. The CDR3 is 12 residues long. V lost 1 base and J lost 4; bases outside the gene matches: 0. Germline loops: CDR1 DFQATT, CDR2 SNEGSKA (reference sequence). The CDR3 reads CSARGLAYEQYF. The CDR3, as DNA: TGCAGTGCTAGAGGACTAGCGTACGAGCAGTACTTC.

This clonotype was seen a handful of times. J is TRBJ1-2 and V is TRBV27; 9 positions agree with TRBD1. The germline gives CDR1 MNHEY, CDR2 SMNVEV (reference sequence). The V and J ends lost 5 bases and 7 bases, in that order; junction bases with no gene match: 8. The CDR3 contains 14 residues. CDR3 sequence reads: CASSPLGQGRGYTF. DNA of the CDR3: TGTGCCAGCAGTCCCCTGGGACAGGGTCGTGGCTACACCTTC.

This clonotype was counted a few times. The CDR3 bases are TGTGCCAGCAGTATACAACCAAACCCCCTTAGCACAGATACGCAGTATTTT. Translated: CASSIQPNPLSTDTQYF. V is TRBV6-5 and J is TRBJ2-3; D is unresolved. CDR3 size: 17 residues. The V gene lost 5 bases and the J gene lost 0 bases, with 18 bases spanning the gap. Looked up from germline, CDR1 is MNHEY and CDR2 is SVGAGI.

The table lists this clonotype with a few counts. The chain carries TRBV7-8 and TRBJ1-1; D possibly corresponds to TRBD1 (5 bases). The CDR3 totals 14 residues. Trimming took 5 bases from V and 5 from J, leaving 15 bases between them. CDR1 and CDR2 (germline): SGHVS, FQNEAQ. For the CDR3, the DNA is TGTGCCAGCAGCAGTCAGGCAGGGAGGACTGAAGCTTTCTTT. Its translation: CASSSQAGRTEAFF.

This clonotype was counted a few times. The chain carries TRBV7-2 and TRBJ2-3, with D unclear. V was shortened by 7 bases and J by 5 bases, with 13 bases between the two germline ends. This CDR3 comprises 13 residues. The germline V gene encodes CDR1 SGHTA and CDR2 FQGNSA. The CDR3, as DNA: TGTGCCAGCATCTTTACCCCCATAGATACGCAGTATTTT. As protein: CASIFTPIDTQYF.